This T cell receptor beta chain comes out of a study of blood T cells in healthy people across ages. Findings of the study overall: Both higher diversity and more naive CD4+ cells marked long-lived donors when set against aged donors.

This clonotype has ten or more counts. The antigen remains undetermined. PCR was performed a second time for about 7 to 12 cycles using a sample-barcoded 5' primer and a J-beta primer mix. A template-switch adaptor with 12 random nucleotides tagged each cDNA molecule. TCRdb reanalysed the 5' RACE reads using MiXCR and keeps one entry per CDR3 protein. The sample comprises under 1,000,000 distinct CDR3 sequences, approximately 35% of which are singletons, and over 10% rests with the top ten. CDR3 length equals 15 residues. The germline gives CDR1 LGHDT, CDR2 YNNKEL (reference sequence). V trimming: 0 bases; J trimming: 4 bases; junction bases outside the gene matches: 4. Those donating, healthy Caucasian individuals from Russia, were aged about 6 to 100. Each donor gave around 9.6 milliliters of peripheral blood.

The sequenced material came from blood. J is TRBJ1-2 and V is TRBV3-1; 8 nucleotides align to TRBD1. This receptor was obtained from a man younger than 35 in good health. The CDR3 nucleotides read TGTGCCAGCAGCCAAGACAGGGGGCGCGGCTATGGCTACACCTTC. It encodes CASSQDRGRGYGYTF.